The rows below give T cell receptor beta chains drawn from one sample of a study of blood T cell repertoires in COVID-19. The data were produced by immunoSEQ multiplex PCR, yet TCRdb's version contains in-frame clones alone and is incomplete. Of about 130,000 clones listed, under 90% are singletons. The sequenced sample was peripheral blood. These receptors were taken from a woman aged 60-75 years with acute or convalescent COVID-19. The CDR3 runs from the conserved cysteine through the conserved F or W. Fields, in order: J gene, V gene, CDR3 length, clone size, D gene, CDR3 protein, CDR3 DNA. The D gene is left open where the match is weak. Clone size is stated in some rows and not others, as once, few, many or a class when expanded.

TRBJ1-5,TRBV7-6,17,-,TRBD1,CASSSSTGQGSPQPQHF,TGTGCCAGCAGCTCCAGTACGGGACAGGGAAGTCCGCAGCCCCAGCATTTT
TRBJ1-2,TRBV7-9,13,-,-,CASSLERAGGYTF,TGTGCCAGCAGCTTAGAGCGCGCTGGTGGCTACACCTTC
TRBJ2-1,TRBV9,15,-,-,CASSYRDIHMGPQFF,TGTGCCAGCAGCTACCGGGACATTCATATGGGTCCGCAGTTCTTC
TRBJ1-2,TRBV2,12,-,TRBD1,CASRGDSRGYTF,TGTGCCAGCAGAGGGGACAGCCGAGGCTACACCTTC
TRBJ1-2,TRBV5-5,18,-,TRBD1,CASSSVSGNRGRKDGYTF,TGTGCCAGCAGCTCGGTCTCTGGGAACAGGGGGCGAAAGGATGGCTACACCTTC
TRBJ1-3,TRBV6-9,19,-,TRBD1,CASSFRGTAVYFSGNTIYF,TGTGCCAGCAGTTTTCGCGGGACAGCTGTTTATTTCTCTGGAAACACCATATATTTT
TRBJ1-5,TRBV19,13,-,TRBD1,CAASGQANQPQHF,TGTGCCGCCTCGGGACAGGCAAATCAGCCCCAGCATTTT
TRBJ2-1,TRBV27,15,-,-,CASSTDGGSYNEQFF,TGTGCCAGCAGTACTGACGGGGGCTCCTACAATGAGCAGTTCTTC
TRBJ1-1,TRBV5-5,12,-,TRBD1,CASSLGDREAFF,TGTGCCAGCAGCTTGGGGGACAGGGAAGCTTTCTTT
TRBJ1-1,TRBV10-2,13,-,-,CASTERVEREAFF,TGCGCCTCCACGGAGCGAGTGGAACGGGAAGCTTTCTTT
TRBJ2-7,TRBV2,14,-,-,CASSEETVIREQYF,TGTGCCAGCAGTGAAGAAACAGTTATCCGCGAGCAGTACTTC
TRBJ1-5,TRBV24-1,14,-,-,CATGGSNSNQPQHF,TGTGCCACCGGGGGCAGTAATAGCAATCAGCCCCAGCATTTT
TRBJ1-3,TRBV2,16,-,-,CASSGTRLTSGNTIYF,TGTGCCAGCAGTGGGACTCGGCTCACCTCTGGAAACACCATATATTTT
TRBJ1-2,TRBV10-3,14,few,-,CAISESGQHYGYTF,TGTGCCATCAGTGAGTCTGGACAGCACTATGGCTACACCTTC
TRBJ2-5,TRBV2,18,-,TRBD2,CASSGGLAGGYVGETQYF,TGTGCCAGCAGTGGAGGACTAGCGGGGGGCTATGTGGGAGAGACCCAGTACTTC